A single sample gave rise to the 32 T cell receptor beta chains below, sequenced in a study of blood T cell repertoires in COVID-19. Measured with immunoSEQ multiplex PCR; TCRdb has only the in-frame clones, and not every one. This repertoire shows roughly 230,000 clones, 87% found once; its top ten account for roughly 7.1%. Sequences were obtained from PBMCs or T cells enriched from blood (not recorded which). Source of these receptors: a man between 25 and 39 years old in a cohort exposed to, infected with or recovered from COVID-19 (not recorded which).

V and J are TRBV11-2 and TRBJ2-5, with a tentative D call TRBD1 (6 bases). This CDR3 region has 16 residues. V lost 5 bases, J lost 3 bases, and 19 bases lay in between. The germline CDR1 and CDR2 sequences are SGHAT and FQNNGV. CDR3 nucleotides: TGTGCCAGCAGCCCAGGGTGGTTACAGGGTAAAGAGACCCAGTACTTC. It is translated as CASSPGWLQGKETQYF.

This clone is classed as medium-sized. The chain combines TRBV7-3 with TRBJ2-6, with TRBD1 identical over 8 bases. Germline trimming cut 5 bases from V and 4 bases from J; bases unmatched to any gene: 4. Germline loops: CDR1 SGHTA, CDR2 FQGTGA. This CDR3 is built from 15 residues. CDR3 residues: CASSRDRGGANVLTF. The CDR3, as DNA: TGTGCCAGCAGCCGCGACAGGGGAGGGGCCAACGTCCTGACTTTC.

The genes are TRBV13 and TRBJ1-1; TRBD1 matches at 7 bases. The germline V gene encodes CDR1 PRHDT and CDR2 FYEKMQ (reference sequence). V shed 5 bases, J shed 1 base, and the junction held 4 bases outside the gene matches. The CDR3 spans 14 residues. This CDR3 reads CASSPGDRNTEAFF. For the CDR3, the DNA is TGTGCCAGCAGCCCTGGGGACAGGAACACTGAAGCTTTCTTT.

This chain joins TRBV14 and TRBJ2-1; perhaps TRBD2 as D (6 bases). Trimming shortened V by 0 bases and J by 4 bases, and 13 bases separated the two germline ends. The CDR3 covers 16 residues. Germline loops: CDR1 SGHDN, CDR2 FVKESK. CDR3 region: CASSQDPVGTYNEQFF. CDR3 bases: TGTGCCAGCAGCCAAGATCCAGTGGGGACTTACAATGAGCAGTTCTTC.

The V gene is TRBV19, the J gene TRBJ2-2, with TRBD2 matching over 7 bases. Germline V gene data show CDR1 as LNHDA and CDR2 as SQIVND (reference sequence). The V gene end was trimmed by 7 bases and the J gene end by 5 bases; junction bases not matched to a gene: 10. This CDR3 has 15 amino acids. CDR3 loop: CASTEKGLRTGELFF. The CDR3 DNA reads TGTGCCAGTACAGAAAAGGGACTAAGAACCGGGGAGCTGTTTTTT.

The chain couples TRBV28 to TRBJ1-5; D is possibly TRBD1 (5 bases). This CDR3 is 16 amino acids long. Per the germline V gene, CDR1 is MDHEN and CDR2 is SYDVKM. The ends were cut back, 2 bases at V and 1 base at J, with 12 bases in the middle. The CDR3 DNA follows: TGTGCCAGCAGTTTAGGTACAGGCTTGAGCAATCAGCCCCAGCATTTT. It codes for CASSLGTGLSNQPQHF. Using reference TRBV28 and TRBJ1-5 for the parts outside the CDR3, the full variable domain is DVKVTQSSRYLVKRTGEKVFLECVQDMDHENMFWYRQDPGLGLRLIYFSYDVKMKEKGDIPEGYSVSREKKERFSLILESASTNQTSMYLCASSLGTGLSNQPQHFGDGTRLSIL.

The V and J genes are TRBV18 and TRBJ2-7; 9 bases line up with TRBD2. This CDR3 region has 17 residues. V shed 0 bases, J shed 5 bases, and the junction held 11 bases outside the gene matches. CDR1 is KGHSH, CDR2 LQKENI, per germline. The CDR3 spells CASSPPEGGGRGNEQYF. The CDR3 DNA reads as TGTGCCAGCTCACCACCGGAGGGAGGCGGGAGGGGAAACGAGCAGTACTTC.

The chain carries TRBV5-1 and TRBJ1-3; a possible D gene is TRBD1 (6 bases). The CDR3 covers 15 residues. V was pared by 4 bases and J by 4 bases, with 15 bases between. The V gene's germline CDR1 is SGHRS and CDR2 YFSETQ. CDR3 region: CASSAQGGSGNTIYF. CDR3 DNA sequence: TGCGCCAGCAGCGCACAAGGGGGTTCCGGAAACACCATATATTTT.

This chain uses TRBV7-9 with TRBJ2-7, with D possibly matching TRBD1 (5 bases). The CDR3 extends over 13 amino acids. The V end was cut by 8 bases, the J end by 3 bases, with 14 bases between. Germline V gene lookup returns CDR1 SEHNR and CDR2 FQNEAQ (reference sequence). Here the CDR3 reads CASRPDTHYEQYF. The CDR3 DNA is TGTGCCAGCCGCCCGGACACCCACTACGAGCAGTACTTC. Looking up the rest from reference TRBV7-9 and TRBJ2-7 gives the full variable domain: DTGVSQNPRHKITKRGQNVTFRCDPISEHNRLYWYRQTLGQGPEFLTYFQNEAQLEKSRLLSDRFSAERPKGSFSTLEIQRTEQGDSAMYLCASRPDTHYEQYFGPGTRLTVT.

The chain uses TRBV7-2 and TRBJ2-7; 8 bases are shared with TRBD2. The V gene's germline CDR1 is SGHTA and CDR2 FQGNSA. The CDR3 is 15 amino acids. The ends lost 4 bases at V and 3 bases at J; junction bases unmatched: 8. The CDR3 bases are TGTGCCAGCAGCTCCCGGGAGGGATTAGTCTACGAGCAGTACTTC. Translated: CASSSREGLVYEQYF.

CDR3: CSVEPGQGLAFF. The CDR3 DNA follows: TGCAGCGTTGAGCCCGGACAGGGTTTGGCTTTCTTT. The genes are TRBV29-1 and TRBJ1-1; 8 nucleotides agree with TRBD1. Germline CDR1 is SQVTM and CDR2 is ANQGSEA. V dropped 3 bases and J dropped 11; count of bases not matched to a gene: 8. CDR3 size: 12 residues.

This rearrangement joins TRBV4-1 to TRBJ2-3; perhaps TRBD1 as D (6 bases). V lost 0 bases to trimming and J lost 7 bases, with 20 bases between them. Germline lookup yields CDR1 MGHRA and CDR2 YSYEKL. The CDR3 has 17 amino acids. This CDR3 is CASSQESGQGGMNTQYF. CDR3 nucleotide sequence: TGCGCCAGCAGCCAAGAGTCTGGACAAGGGGGAATGAATACGCAGTATTTT.

This clone was detected ten times or more. The chain joins TRBV6-2 or TRBV6-3 to TRBJ1-5, with D tentatively TRBD1 (5 bases). CDR1 and CDR2 from the germline V gene are MNHEY and SVGEGT. The CDR3 length is 13 residues. Trimming took off 2 bases at V and 5 bases at J, with 7 bases between the two ends. Here the CDR3 reads CASSYAGYQPQHF. Written as DNA, the CDR3 is TGTGCCAGCAGTTACGCAGGGTATCAGCCCCAGCATTTT.

The chain carries TRBV28 and TRBJ1-6, with D uncertain. This CDR3 spans 11 amino acids. Germline V gives CDR1 MDHEN, CDR2 SYDVKM. Trimming shortened V by 3 bases and J by 9 bases, and 3 bases separated the two germline ends. The CDR3, as DNA: TGTGCCAGCAGTTTTAGTTCACCCCTCCACTTT. Protein sequence: CASSFSSPLHF.

This clone was seen a single time. J is TRBJ1-6 and V is TRBV7-9; 7 bases fit TRBD1. The ends lost 5 bases at V and 9 bases at J; junction bases unmatched: 10. This CDR3 region has 15 residues. Per germline, CDR1 SEHNR and CDR2 FQNEAQ (reference sequence). As DNA, the CDR3 is TGTGCCAGCAGCCGACCCGGGACAGCATTTTCACCCCTCCACTTT. Translated, it gives CASSRPGTAFSPLHF.

The genes are TRBV24-1 and TRBJ1-2; D gene unclear. This CDR3 region has 16 residues. Germline loops: CDR1 KGHDR, CDR2 SFDVKD. With 2 bases removed from V and 6 bases from J, the gap between germline ends came to 18 bases. The chain's CDR3 is CATSDSRAARGDGYTF. The CDR3 bases are TGTGCCACCAGTGATTCGAGGGCCGCCCGGGGTGATGGCTACACCTTC.

CDR3 in DNA: TGTGCCAGCAGCCCAGACAGGCGCTATGGCTACACCTTC. Amino acid sequence: CASSPDRRYGYTF. V and J are TRBV28 and TRBJ1-2; D is possibly TRBD1 (6 bases). The V and J ends lost 6 bases and 4 bases respectively, with 12 bases between them. The CDR3 is 13 amino acids. CDR1 and CDR2 from the germline V gene are MDHEN and SYDVKM.

The chain recombines TRBV12-3 or TRBV12-4 with TRBJ1-2, with D possibly being TRBD1 (6 bases). This CDR3 is 13 amino acids long. Trimming took 2 bases from V and 8 from J, leaving 12 bases between them. For the CDR3, the DNA is TGTGCCAGCAGTTTACACAGGGCTGGGGGCTACACCTTC. This gives the protein CASSLHRAGGYTF.

The chain has TRBV28 and TRBJ1-1, with TRBD1 matching 7 bases. CDR3 length: 14 amino acids. Germline-derived CDR1 and CDR2 are MDHEN and SYDVKM. Trimming at V came to 4 bases and at J to 6 bases, leaving 8 bases not matched to a gene. CDR3 in DNA: TGTGCCAGCAGTTCAAGACAGGGTCCCCCTGAAGCTTTCTTT. It is translated as CASSSRQGPPEAFF.

This clone has only one observation. The gene calls are TRBV6-5 and TRBJ2-3; no reliable D call. The CDR3 is 13 amino acids. The V gene lost 4 bases and the J gene lost 2 bases, with 7 bases spanning the gap. In germline, CDR1 is MNHEY, CDR2 SVGAGI. CDR3 sequence (DNA): TGTGCCAGCAGTTTACTAACCACAGATACGCAGTATTTT. Translation gives CASSLLTTDTQYF.

The rearrangement joins TRBV28 to TRBJ2-7; 10 bases map to TRBD2. The CDR3 contains 14 residues. Germline V lookup: CDR1 MDHEN, CDR2 SYDVKM. V shed 7 bases and J 5 bases; nucleotides not matched to a gene: 8. The CDR3 nucleotides are TGTGCCAGCATTTCGGCTAGCGGGAGCCACGAGCAGTACTTC. Its translation: CASISASGSHEQYF.

This chain uses TRBV5-8 with TRBJ1-1, with 7 bases identical to TRBD1. Germline trimming cut 1 base from V and 3 bases from J; bases unmatched to any gene: 9. Germline-derived CDR1 and CDR2 are SGHTS and YDEGEE. The CDR3 runs to 16 residues. CDR3: CASSLRQGGRDTEAFF. The CDR3 DNA reads as TGTGCCAGCAGCTTGAGGCAGGGGGGTAGGGACACTGAAGCTTTCTTT.

Details on this clone: The same CDR3 arises from other DNA sequences in this sample as well. This chain joins TRBV7-2 and TRBJ2-7; the D is unclear. Deletions cut 4 bases from V and 3 bases from J, with 4 bases between. Germline loops: CDR1 SGHTA, CDR2 FQGNSA. The CDR3 is 11 amino acids. The CDR3 is CASSSNYEQYF. Written as DNA, the CDR3 is TGTGCCAGCAGCTCTAACTACGAGCAGTACTTC. Full variable domain (outside the CDR3, taken from reference TRBV7-2 and TRBJ2-7): GAGVSQSPSNKVTEKGKDVELRCDPISGHTALYWYRQSLGQGLEFLIYFQGNSAPDKSGLPSDRFSAERTGGSVSTLTIQRTQQEDSAVYLCASSSNYEQYFGPGTRLTVT.

J is TRBJ2-1 and V is TRBV4-2; D is perhaps TRBD2 (5 bases). The CDR3 sequence is 13 residues long. Trimming took off 0 bases at V and 10 bases at J, with 10 bases between the two ends. Germline CDR1 and CDR2: LGHNA and YNFKEQ. In DNA form, the CDR3 reads TGTGCCAGCAGCCAAGATGACTCGGGGGAGCAGTTCTTC. It translates to CASSQDDSGEQFF.

The J gene is TRBJ1-2, the V gene TRBV19, with unresolved D. V lost 8 bases and J lost 7, with 17 bases in between. There are 13 residues in the CDR3. Germline CDR1 and CDR2: LNHDA and SQIVND (reference sequence). The CDR3 sequence is CASFDGFSRGYTF. The CDR3 nucleotides read TGTGCCAGTTTTGACGGGTTCAGTCGTGGCTACACCTTC.

This clone showed up just a few times. J is TRBJ2-1 and V is TRBV15, with 7 bases identical to TRBD2. This CDR3 has 13 residues. The V gene's germline CDR1 is LNHNV and CDR2 YYDKDF (reference sequence). V lost 8 bases to trimming and J lost 0 bases; unmatched junction nucleotides: 1. The CDR3 DNA is TGTGCCACCCGGGAGGACTCCTACAATGAGCAGTTCTTC. Translating it yields CATREDSYNEQFF.

In this sample, this clone turned up a few times. This CDR3 reads CASSSPTINSYEQYF. The CDR3 region has the DNA TGTGCCAGCAGTTCCCCTACGATCAACTCCTACGAGCAGTACTTC. This chain connects TRBV6-6 to TRBJ2-7; D unresolved. CDR3 length: 15 amino acids. V was shortened by 4 bases and J by 0 bases, with 13 bases between the two germline ends. CDR1 is MNHNY, CDR2 SVGAGI, per germline (reference sequence).

The chain is built from TRBV6-5 and TRBJ1-5, with a weak D call TRBD1 (6 bases). The germline gives CDR1 MNHEY, CDR2 SVGAGI. This CDR3 is built from 14 residues. V was clipped by 6 bases and J by 10 bases, with 19 bases between them. The CDR3 reads CASSSGGRGKPQHF. The CDR3 coding sequence is TGTGCCAGCAGCTCTGGCGGCAGGGGTAAACCCCAGCATTTT.

The chain couples TRBV15 to TRBJ2-1; 10 nucleotides agree with TRBD2. Germline lookup yields CDR1 LNHNV and CDR2 YYDKDF (reference sequence). The CDR3 extends over 17 amino acids. The V and J ends lost 5 bases and 6 bases, in that order; junction bases with no gene match: 13. In DNA, the CDR3 is TGTGCCACCAGCCCTGGGGGCCCGGGACTAGCGCCCAATGAGCAGTTCTTC. It encodes CATSPGGPGLAPNEQFF.

The chain combines TRBV7-3 with TRBJ2-1; 14 bases align to TRBD2. Losses at the gene ends were 5 bases for V and 8 bases for J; bases not matched to a gene: 17. Germline CDR1 reads SGHTA; CDR2 reads FQGTGA. The CDR3 is 19 amino acids. CDR3 loop: CASSRLASGTSGRIDEQFF. CDR3 bases: TGTGCCAGCAGCCGCCTCGCCTCCGGGACTAGCGGGAGAATCGATGAGCAGTTCTTC.

V gene TRBV2 combines with J gene TRBJ1-2; TRBD1 matches at 7 bases. V gave up 9 bases and J gave up 7 bases; unmatched junction bases: 14. Per the germline V gene, CDR1 is SNHLY and CDR2 is FYNNEI. This CDR3 comprises 14 residues. The CDR3 bases are TGTGCCAGTGTTGGAGGACGGGACAGATCTGGCTACACCTTC. It encodes CASVGGRDRSGYTF.

The chain links TRBV24-1 to TRBJ2-3; TRBD2 matches 8 bases. The J segment lost 0 bases and the V segment lost 3 bases, leaving 10 bases of the junction unmatched. CDR3 length: 18 residues. Germline V gene data show CDR1 as KGHDR and CDR2 as SFDVKD. The CDR3 here is CATSDPGLGPRSTDTQYF. The CDR3 bases are TGTGCCACCAGTGATCCGGGACTAGGCCCCCGAAGCACAGATACGCAGTATTTT.